The 22 T cell receptor beta chains below all came from one sample that was sequenced in a study of T cell responses to AZD1222 COVID-19 vaccine. Clones were sequenced by immunoSEQ multiplex PCR, and TCRdb holds only the in-frame ones, with some missing. There are some 39,000 clones in the sample; around 90% occur only once, and about two fifths lies in the top ten. The sequenced sample was peripheral blood, obtained 28 days after the second AZD1222 dose. Every receptor here comes from an adult who received the AZD1222 COVID-19 vaccine.

The chain links TRBV5-1 to TRBJ2-7; maybe TRBD1 (6 bases). Trimming took 0 bases from V and 2 from J, leaving 12 bases between them. Germline CDR1 is SGHRS and CDR2 is YFSETQ. The CDR3 covers 15 residues. The CDR3 DNA sequence: TGCGCCAGCAGCTTGGGAGGGGGTCGAGCCTACGAGCAGTACTTC. This gives the protein CASSLGGGRAYEQYF.

The rearrangement joins TRBV6-5 to TRBJ1-2; TRBD1 matches 8 bases. Per germline, CDR1 MNHEY and CDR2 SVGAGI. V was clipped by 10 bases and J by 4 bases; unmatched bases: 11. The CDR3 consists of 14 residues. CDR3 in DNA: TGTGCCACCCTCCCATCAGGGGGCATCTATGGCTACACCTTC. Protein sequence: CATLPSGGIYGYTF.

The table lists this clone with a count of one. V and J are TRBV4-2 and TRBJ1-2; 11 bases are shared with TRBD1. There are 15 residues in the CDR3. V lost 4 bases and J lost 7; bases outside the gene matches: 8. Per the germline V gene, CDR1 is LGHNA and CDR2 is YNFKEQ. This CDR3 reads CASSPRDRGNAGYTF. CDR3 DNA sequence: TGTGCCAGCAGCCCCAGGGACAGGGGGAATGCTGGCTACACCTTC.

The rearrangement uses TRBV5-4 and TRBJ2-2, with D possibly TRBD1 on 5 matching bases. The CDR3 is 14 residues long. With 0 bases removed from V and 6 bases from J, the gap between germline ends came to 9 bases. The germline V gene has CDR1 SGHNT and CDR2 YYREEE (reference sequence). The CDR3 DNA follows: TGTGCCAGCAGCTTGGCCAGGGAAGCCGGGGAGCTGTTTTTT. It encodes CASSLAREAGELFF.

The chain recombines TRBV5-5 with TRBJ1-2, with D unclear. CDR3 length: 13 amino acids. V was shortened by 1 base and J by 3 bases, with 7 bases between the two germline ends. Per germline, CDR1 SGHKS and CDR2 YYEKEE (reference sequence). This CDR3 is CASSLQEDYGYTF. The DNA for the CDR3 is TGTGCCAGCAGCTTGCAGGAGGACTATGGCTACACCTTC.

The rearrangement joins TRBV7-2 to TRBJ2-7, with 9 bases that match TRBD1. With 5 bases clipped from V and 5 bases from J, the junction kept 7 bases outside the gene matches. The CDR3 has 14 residues. CDR1 is SGHTA, CDR2 FQGNSA, per germline. The CDR3 loop reads CASSKTGGYHEQYF. In nucleotides, the CDR3 is TGTGCCAGCAGCAAAACAGGGGGCTACCACGAGCAGTACTTC.

The chain is built from TRBV5-1 and TRBJ1-6; a possible D gene is TRBD1 (5 bases). V gave up 0 bases and J gave up 7 bases, with 11 bases separating them. This CDR3 comprises 15 residues. Germline CDR1 reads SGHRS; CDR2 reads YFSETQ. The CDR3 nucleotides are TGCGCCAGCAGCTTGGTCGGGGGGTCGAATTCACCCCTCCACTTT. Residues: CASSLVGGSNSPLHF.

The chain is built from TRBV4-3 and TRBJ2-2; TRBD2 might be the D (7 bases). Trimming took off 0 bases at V and 7 bases at J, with 15 bases between the two ends. The V gene's germline CDR1 is LGHNA and CDR2 YSLEER. This CDR3 has 16 residues. As DNA, the CDR3 is TGCGCCAGCAGCCAAGATATGGGGGGGGCCTACGGGGAGCTGTTTTTT. Translation: CASSQDMGGAYGELFF.

J is TRBJ1-2 and V is TRBV3-1 (or the pseudogene TRBV3-2), with D unresolved. Germline V gene sequence: CDR1 LGHDT, CDR2 YNNKEL (reference sequence). The CDR3 spans 12 residues. V was trimmed by 0 bases and J by 3 bases, leaving 2 bases between them. The CDR3 DNA reads as TGTGCCAGCAGCCAAGATTACTATGGCTACACCTTC. Amino acid sequence: CASSQDYYGYTF.

The CDR3, as DNA: TGTGCCAGTAGGCCCGGGACAGGGTTCCAATACGAGCAGTACTTC. This sequence encodes CASRPGTGFQYEQYF. This sequence joins TRBV19 and TRBJ2-7, with 9 positions matching TRBD1. With V trimmed by 6 bases and J by 4 bases, 10 bases remained unmatched. CDR1 and CDR2 (germline): LNHDA, SQIVND (reference sequence). The CDR3 has 15 residues.

The chain is built from TRBV10-3 and TRBJ2-5, with 9 bases that match TRBD2. After removal of 4 bases from V and 3 bases from J, the junction contained 0 bases not matched to a gene. The CDR3 spans 13 residues. Germline V lookup: CDR1 ENHRY, CDR2 SYGVKD. The CDR3 here is CAISVAGEETQYF. The CDR3 DNA sequence: TGTGCCATCAGTGTAGCGGGGGAAGAGACCCAGTACTTC.

The chain is built from TRBV5-6 and TRBJ2-5; TRBD2 agrees at 8 bases. The CDR3 runs to 15 residues. Germline CDR1 is SGHDT and CDR2 is YYEEEE. Losses at the gene ends were 1 base for V and 2 bases for J; bases not matched to a gene: 4. This CDR3 is CASSLSGGAQETQYF. The CDR3 nucleotides read TGTGCCAGCAGCTTGAGCGGGGGCGCGCAAGAGACCCAGTACTTC.

This clone was counted only a few times. This sequence joins TRBV7-2 and TRBJ1-2, with D unresolved. The germline V gene has CDR1 SGHTA and CDR2 FQGNSA. V lost 6 bases and J 8 bases, leaving 10 bases between the germline ends. The CDR3 is 11 residues long. CDR3 in DNA: TGTGCCAGCAGTTTTCTACTCGGCTACACCTTC. Translated: CASSFLLGYTF.

The chain combines TRBV27 with TRBJ1-6, with D unclear. The CDR3 covers 13 residues. The germline V gene has CDR1 MNHEY and CDR2 SMNVEV (reference sequence). V was pared by 2 bases and J by 7 bases, with 6 bases between. The CDR3 nucleotides are TGTGCCAGCAGTTTACGGGAAAATTCACCCCTCCACTTT. Residues: CASSLRENSPLHF.

This clone turned up a few times. The gene calls are TRBV3-1 (or the pseudogene TRBV3-2) and TRBJ2-3, with a weak D call TRBD2 (5 bases). From germline, CDR1 is LGHDT and CDR2 YNNKEL (reference sequence). Trimming pared 6 bases from V and 5 bases from J, leaving 18 bases between. CDR3 length equals 15 residues. The CDR3 is CASSPLIGVGDTQYF. The DNA of the CDR3 is TGTGCCAGCAGTCCCCTAATCGGGGTTGGAGATACGCAGTATTTT.

V and J are TRBV14 and TRBJ1-1, with D maybe TRBD1 (5 bases). Germline V gives CDR1 SGHDN, CDR2 FVKESK. V was clipped by 7 bases and J by 5 bases, with 17 bases between them. This CDR3 is 14 amino acids long. The CDR3 bases are TGTGCCAGCACCCGGGGGTTACCAGAGACTGAAGCTTTCTTT. Translation: CASTRGLPETEAFF.

The chain recombines TRBV19 with TRBJ1-3; D unclear. Germline CDR1 and CDR2: LNHDA and SQIVND (reference sequence). The CDR3 contains 14 residues. Trimming took 6 bases from V and 0 from J, leaving 9 bases between them. CDR3: CASSPDYSGNTIYF. CDR3 nucleotides: TGTGCCAGTAGCCCCGACTACTCTGGAAACACCATATATTTT.

The chain joins TRBV18 to TRBJ1-2; no clear D gene. This CDR3 comprises 14 residues. Trimming left V 4 bases short and J 2 bases short, with 11 bases between. The V gene's germline CDR1 is KGHSH and CDR2 LQKENI. The CDR3: CASSLSRENYGYTF. In nucleotides, the CDR3 is TGTGCCAGCTCACTTAGCCGGGAGAACTATGGCTACACCTTC. The full variable domain, with the rest looked up from reference TRBV18 and TRBJ1-2, is NAGVMQNPRHLVRRRGQEARLRCSPMKGHSHVYWYRQLPEEGLKFMVYLQKENIIDESGMPKERFSAEFPKEGPSILRIQQVVRGDSAAYFCASSLSRENYGYTFGSGTRLTVV.

V usage is TRBV5-1 and J usage is TRBJ2-5; D may be TRBD1 (5 bases). The CDR3 covers 14 residues. V lost 0 bases and J 10 bases, leaving 16 bases between the germline ends. Germline V gene sequence: CDR1 SGHRS, CDR2 YFSETQ. The DNA for the CDR3 is TGCGCCAGCAGCTTGGAAGGGGCACAAATGCTCCAGTACTTC. Encoded protein: CASSLEGAQMLQYF.

The chain recombines TRBV6-2 or TRBV6-3 with TRBJ2-1; D remains ambiguous. CDR1 and CDR2 (germline): MNHEY, SVGEGT. The CDR3 contains 13 residues. Trimming shortened V by 5 bases and J by 2 bases, and 7 bases separated the two germline ends. Here the CDR3 reads CASSTVTYNEQFF. The CDR3 region has the DNA TGTGCCAGCAGTACGGTTACCTACAATGAGCAGTTCTTC.

The chain recombines TRBV4-3 with TRBJ1-1, with 10 bases identical to TRBD1. Trimming took 5 bases from V and 4 from J; bases not matched to a gene: 4. CDR1 is LGHNA and CDR2 is YSLEER in the germline V gene. The CDR3 has 14 amino acids. In nucleotides, the CDR3 is TGCGCCAGCAGCTTTCGGACAGGGGGCACTGAAGCTTTCTTT. Its translation: CASSFRTGGTEAFF.

The rearrangement joins TRBV7-8 to TRBJ2-5; 7 bases match TRBD2. Trimming took 4 bases from V and 6 from J; bases not matched to a gene: 8. The CDR3 has 14 residues. Germline V lookup: CDR1 SGHVS, CDR2 FQNEAQ. The CDR3 reads CASSSLLAAKTQYF. The CDR3 DNA reads as TGTGCCAGCAGCTCCCTTCTAGCGGCAAAGACCCAGTACTTC.